Detailed here is one T cell receptor beta chain. As yet, its antigen is unknown. CDR1 SGHNT and CDR2 YYREEE come from the germline V gene (reference sequence). The J segment lost 3 bases and the V segment lost 3 bases, leaving 5 bases of the junction unmatched. The CDR3 covers 17 residues. CD45RO-negative, CCR7-selected cells formed the naive CD8 fraction, which excluded terminally differentiated effector memory CD45RA+ cells. The data were produced by immunoSEQ multiplex PCR, yet TCRdb's version contains in-frame clones alone and is incomplete. The repertoire consists of some 2 million clones, with approximately 95% occurring once and the leading ten covering 0.9% to 1.3%. These data belong to a study of shared clonotypes between healthy human individuals. Points from the study as a whole: Clonotypes that were shared across a few donors made up around 5.5% of naive CD4 clonotypes. Limitation of the genetic and exposure-history diversity represented came from the few donors. Non-shared clonotypes had lower generation probabilities than those shared by all four donors.

V is TRBV5-4 and J is TRBJ2-5; the match to TRBD2 covers 16 bases. The specimen was naive CD8+ T cells sorted from blood. The origin of this receptor is a man aged 18-30 years in good health. The CDR3 spells CASSSGLAGGPEETQYF. The DNA of the CDR3 is TGTGCCAGCAGCTCGGGACTAGCGGGGGGGCCGGAAGAGACCCAGTACTTC.